Given below is one T cell receptor (beta chain) in context. The sample holds a few counts of this clone. The antigen this receptor binds is unknown. No much larger clone exists at a distance of one base, and base qualities are not known. This sample stems from a study of technical replicates of blood from a handful of donors (dated by TCRdb to about 2017). For CDR1 and CDR2, the germline V gene lists SGHDN and FVKESK. The CDR3 holds 14 amino acids from the cysteine to the phenylalanine. Solely the CDR3 DNA is kept, with 42 bases framed from the first base. V is clipped by 2 bases and J by 5 bases, and the sequence between their germline boundaries is 12 bases long. To prepare the library, the immunoSEQ multiplex PCR assay was applied. What TCRdb holds here is the immuneACCESS table cut down to in-frame rearrangements. Part of the clones is not present; checked against another copy, under half of the missing clones reflect an unresolved V gene, and the others are unexplained. The sample table holds about 81,000 clones, of which about 81% were seen once. The ten largest clonotypes hold roughly 3.7% of the sample.

Recombination joined TRBV14 with TRBJ1-1, and the D gene may be TRBD1, 6 bases matching. The sequenced sample consisted of PBMCs. The TCR originated in a human donor in good health. Some clones in this sample may be carry-over from other donors' samples. The nucleotide sequence reads as follows: TGTGCCAGCAGCCAACTGACAGGTGGGACTGAAGCTTTCTTT. Its protein is CASSQLTGGTEAFF.